This TCR beta chain emerged from a study of T cell responses to AZD1222 COVID-19 vaccine (dated by TCRdb to the early 2020s). Broadly, across the study: A total of around 240 trial participants underwent TCR sequencing, of whom nearly 210 had received two doses of AZD1222 and approximately 26 had received two doses of the MenACWY control vaccine. Trial participants were enrolled by age into subgroups of 18-55, 56-69 and 70-plus years, and around 140, 26 and 57 TCR-sequenced participants, respectively, were included in these subgroups. Results the study describes overall, beyond this receptor: Spike-specific TCR breadth and depth rose significantly after two AZD1222 doses compared with day 0 and with MenACWY recipients. No day 14 peak-response samples were available, so repertoires were characterized only after the peak T cell response. Conclusions about previously exposed vaccinees were limited because only six AZD1222 recipients were SARS-CoV-2 seropositive at baseline. In the small 56-69-year group, the increase in depth fell short of significance, most likely because of low power. The vaccine-associated CD4 TCRs covered the entire spike protein, and the dominant responses fell in regions 160-218 and 743-854. Participants were mostly white British, with more females than males. The authors suggested clonal diversity may have been underestimated. Reportedly, close to half of the unique spike-specific TCRs recognized epitopes lying outside the regions that are mutated in the B.1.351 and B.1.1.7 variants.

What this sample's time point label stands for: baseline before first vaccination. The treatment or condition tag for this specimen amounts to: meningococcal conjugate vaccine given as trial control. Vaccinee samples were obtained from the UK trials COV001 and COV002, which included a single-blind randomized controlled phase 2/3 trial of AZD1222 (ChAdOx1 nCoV-19) in healthy adults. Trial participant PBMC samples were collected at day 0 and day 28 after the second dose for TCRbeta chain sequencing. The junction carries 2 bases between V and J, which are trimmed by 0 bases and 3 bases respectively. The CDR3 goes from the cysteine to the phenylalanine over 12 residues. The entry retains the CDR3 DNA only, 36 bases that are in frame from base 1. CDR1 and CDR2 were assigned from the germline V gene as ENHRY and SYGVKD. The CDR3 regions of human TCRbeta chains were analyzed by immunosequencing. Under the source paper's analysis protocol: Repertoire TCRs were matched against a reference library of SARS-CoV-2-specific TCRs generated with the MIRA antigen-specificity platform. Breadth was defined as the fraction of unique TCRs that were SARS-CoV-2-associated. Depth was defined as the fraction of total T cells that were SARS-CoV-2-associated. Using the MIRA data, every spike-specific TCR was mapped to the spike region that the TCR reacted to and assigned to either a CD4 or a CD8 class. Log10-transformed breadth and depth values were compared by one-way ANOVA with Sidak's multiple comparisons tests. Imported from immuneACCESS, the table was reduced by TCRdb to in-frame sequences with V and J called. These copies leave out some clones; in studies compared against another copy, an unresolved V gene accounts for under half, and the cause of the remainder is not known. That table supplies the V and J calls and clone size; D and trimming were determined from the DNA. This sample lists about 160,000 clones; about 91% were detected once. The ten top clones hold about 4% of the sample.

About this clone: Its target antigen remains unknown. No much larger clone exists at a distance of one base, and base qualities are not known.

This clonotype was obtained from an adult in good health. Sample: peripheral blood, taken on day 0 of MenACWY control vaccination. The sequence joins TRBV10-3 to TRBJ1-2; there is no confident call for the D gene. In nucleotides, the sequence is TGTGCCATCAGTGAGTCTGACTATGGCTACACCTTC. Its coded protein is CAISESDYGYTF.